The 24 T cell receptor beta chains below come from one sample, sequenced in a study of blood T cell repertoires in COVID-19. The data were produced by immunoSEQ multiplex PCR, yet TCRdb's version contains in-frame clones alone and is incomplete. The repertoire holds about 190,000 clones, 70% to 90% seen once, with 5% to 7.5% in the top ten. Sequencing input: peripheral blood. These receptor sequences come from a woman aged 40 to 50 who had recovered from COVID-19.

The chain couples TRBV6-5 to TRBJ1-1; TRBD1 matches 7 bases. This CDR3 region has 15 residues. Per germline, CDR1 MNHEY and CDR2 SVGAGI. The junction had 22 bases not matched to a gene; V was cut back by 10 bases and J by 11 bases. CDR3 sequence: CATNQIHLSGGEAFF. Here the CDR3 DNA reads TGTGCCACCAACCAAATACACCTCTCAGGGGGAGAGGCTTTCTTT.

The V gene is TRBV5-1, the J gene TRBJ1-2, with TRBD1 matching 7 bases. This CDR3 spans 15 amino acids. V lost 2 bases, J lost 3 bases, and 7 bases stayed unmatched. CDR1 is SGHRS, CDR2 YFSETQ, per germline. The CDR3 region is CASSFDLQGYYGYTF. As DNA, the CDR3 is TGCGCCAGCAGCTTCGATTTACAGGGGTACTATGGCTACACCTTC.

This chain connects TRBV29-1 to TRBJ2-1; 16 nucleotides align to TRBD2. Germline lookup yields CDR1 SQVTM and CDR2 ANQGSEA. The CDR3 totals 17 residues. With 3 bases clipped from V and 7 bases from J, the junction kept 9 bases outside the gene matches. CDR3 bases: TGCAGCGTTGACGCCGGGACTAGCGGGAGGGCCGGGAATGAGCAGTTCTTC. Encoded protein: CSVDAGTSGRAGNEQFF.

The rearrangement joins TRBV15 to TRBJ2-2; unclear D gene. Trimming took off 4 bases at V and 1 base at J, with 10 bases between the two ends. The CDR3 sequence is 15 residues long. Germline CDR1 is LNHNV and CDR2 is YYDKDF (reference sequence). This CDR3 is CATSKASMNTGELFF. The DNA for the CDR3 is TGTGCCACCAGCAAAGCGTCCATGAACACCGGGGAGCTGTTTTTT.

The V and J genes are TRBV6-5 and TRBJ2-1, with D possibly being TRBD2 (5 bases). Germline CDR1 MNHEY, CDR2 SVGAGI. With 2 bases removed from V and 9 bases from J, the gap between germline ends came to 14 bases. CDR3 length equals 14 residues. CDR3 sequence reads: CASSYPHLEAEQFF. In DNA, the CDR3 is TGTGCCAGCAGTTACCCCCATCTGGAGGCTGAGCAGTTCTTC.

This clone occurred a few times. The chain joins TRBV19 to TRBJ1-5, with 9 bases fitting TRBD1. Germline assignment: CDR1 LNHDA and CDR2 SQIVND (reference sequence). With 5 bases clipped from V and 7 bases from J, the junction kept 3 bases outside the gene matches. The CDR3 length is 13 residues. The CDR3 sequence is CASSPTGGQPQHF. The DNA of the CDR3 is TGTGCCAGTAGTCCGACAGGGGGGCAGCCCCAGCATTTT. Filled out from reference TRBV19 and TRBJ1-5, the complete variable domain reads DGGITQSPKYLFRKEGQNVTLSCEQNLNHDAMYWYRQDPGQGLRLIYYSQIVNDFQKGDIAEGYSVSREKKESFPLTVTSAQKNPTAFYLCASSPTGGQPQHFGDGTRLSIL.

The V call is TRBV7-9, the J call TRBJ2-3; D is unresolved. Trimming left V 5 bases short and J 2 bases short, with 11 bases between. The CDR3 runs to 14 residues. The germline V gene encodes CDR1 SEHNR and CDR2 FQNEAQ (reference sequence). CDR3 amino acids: CASSLDTATDTQYF. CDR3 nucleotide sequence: TGTGCCAGCAGCCTCGACACCGCCACAGATACGCAGTATTTT.

The CDR3 bases are TGTGCCTGGAGTGTGTCGGGACTGTATAGCAATCAGCCCCAGCATTTT. Residues: CAWSVSGLYSNQPQHF. The chain employs TRBV30 and TRBJ1-5; weak D call: TRBD1 (5 bases). With 0 bases removed from V and 0 bases from J, the gap between germline ends came to 12 bases. Germline V CDR1 and CDR2: GTSNPN, SVGIG (reference sequence). The CDR3 is made up of 16 amino acids.

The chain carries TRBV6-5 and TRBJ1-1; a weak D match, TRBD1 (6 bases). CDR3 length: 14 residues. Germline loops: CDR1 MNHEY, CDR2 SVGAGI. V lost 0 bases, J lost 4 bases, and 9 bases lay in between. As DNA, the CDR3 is TGTGCCAGCAGTTACTCGGGGGCCGGCACTGAAGCTTTCTTT. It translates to CASSYSGAGTEAFF.

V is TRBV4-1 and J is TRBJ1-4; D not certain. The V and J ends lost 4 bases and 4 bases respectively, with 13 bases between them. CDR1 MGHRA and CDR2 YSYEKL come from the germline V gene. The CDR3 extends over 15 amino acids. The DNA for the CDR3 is TGCGCCAGCAGCCTACTGACGGAGGATAATGAAAAACTGTTTTTT. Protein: CASSLLTEDNEKLFF.

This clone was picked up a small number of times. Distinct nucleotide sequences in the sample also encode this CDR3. CDR3 in amino acids: CASSQTGTAYGYTF. CDR3 bases: TGTGCCAGCAGCCAAACCGGGACAGCCTATGGCTACACCTTC. This sequence joins TRBV3-1 (or the pseudogene TRBV3-2) and TRBJ1-2, with TRBD1 matching 7 bases. Germline CDR1 reads LGHDT; CDR2 reads YNNKEL (reference sequence). The CDR3 spans 14 residues. The J segment lost 4 bases and the V segment lost 2 bases, leaving 4 bases of the junction unmatched.

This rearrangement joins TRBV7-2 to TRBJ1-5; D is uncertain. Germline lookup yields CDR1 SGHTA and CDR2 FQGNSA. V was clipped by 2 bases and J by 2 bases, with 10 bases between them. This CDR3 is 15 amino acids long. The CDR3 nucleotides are TGTGCCAGCAGCTTAACTATGTCGGGCAATCAGCCCCAGCATTTT. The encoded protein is CASSLTMSGNQPQHF. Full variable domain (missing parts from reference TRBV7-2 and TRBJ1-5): GAGVSQSPSNKVTEKGKDVELRCDPISGHTALYWYRQSLGQGLEFLIYFQGNSAPDKSGLPSDRFSAERTGGSVSTLTIQRTQQEDSAVYLCASSLTMSGNQPQHFGDGTRLSIL.

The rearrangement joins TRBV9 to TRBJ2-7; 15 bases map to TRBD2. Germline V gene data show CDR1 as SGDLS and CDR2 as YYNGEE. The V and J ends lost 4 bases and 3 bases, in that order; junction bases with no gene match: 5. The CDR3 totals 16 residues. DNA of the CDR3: TGTGCCAGCAGCCCCCAGGGACTAGCGGGAGGCTACGAGCAGTACTTC. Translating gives CASSPQGLAGGYEQYF.

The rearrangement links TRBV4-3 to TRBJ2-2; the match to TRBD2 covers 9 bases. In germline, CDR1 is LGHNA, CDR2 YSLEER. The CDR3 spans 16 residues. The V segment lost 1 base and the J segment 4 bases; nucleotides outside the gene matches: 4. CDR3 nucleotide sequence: TGCGCCAGCAGCCAAGGTCGCGGGAGGGCCACCGGGGAGCTGTTTTTT. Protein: CASSQGRGRATGELFF.

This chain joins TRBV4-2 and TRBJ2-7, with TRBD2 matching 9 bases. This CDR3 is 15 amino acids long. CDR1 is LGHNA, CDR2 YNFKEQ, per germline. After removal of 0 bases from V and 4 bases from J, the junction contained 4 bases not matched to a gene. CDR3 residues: CASSQETSGRYEQYF. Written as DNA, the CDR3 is TGTGCCAGCAGCCAAGAAACTAGCGGGCGTTACGAGCAGTACTTC.

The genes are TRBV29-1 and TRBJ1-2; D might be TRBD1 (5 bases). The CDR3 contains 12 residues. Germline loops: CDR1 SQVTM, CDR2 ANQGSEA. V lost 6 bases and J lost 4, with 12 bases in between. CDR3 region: CSVGSGGYGYTF. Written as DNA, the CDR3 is TGCAGCGTCGGGTCCGGGGGCTATGGCTACACCTTC.

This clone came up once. The CDR3 DNA reads as TGCGCCAGCAAGCAGGAGGACAGAGCTAACTATGGCTACACCTTC. Translated: CASKQEDRANYGYTF. The J gene is TRBJ1-2, the V gene TRBV5-1; perhaps TRBD1 as D (6 bases). This CDR3 spans 15 amino acids. Germline CDR1 reads SGHRS; CDR2 reads YFSETQ. Trimming stripped 6 bases from V and 0 bases from J, with 15 bases between.

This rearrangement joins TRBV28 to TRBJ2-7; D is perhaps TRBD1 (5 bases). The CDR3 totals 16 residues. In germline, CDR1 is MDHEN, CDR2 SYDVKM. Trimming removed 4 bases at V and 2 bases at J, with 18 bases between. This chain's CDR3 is CASSYSKGRPAYEQYF. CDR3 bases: TGTGCCAGCAGTTATAGCAAGGGGCGGCCAGCCTACGAGCAGTACTTC.

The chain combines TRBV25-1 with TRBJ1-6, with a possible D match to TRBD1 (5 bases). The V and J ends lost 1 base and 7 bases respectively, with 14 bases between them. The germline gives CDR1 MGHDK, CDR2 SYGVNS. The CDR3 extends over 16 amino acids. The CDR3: CASSEFGADRNSPLHF. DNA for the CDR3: TGTGCCAGCAGTGAATTTGGGGCGGATAGAAATTCACCCCTCCACTTT.

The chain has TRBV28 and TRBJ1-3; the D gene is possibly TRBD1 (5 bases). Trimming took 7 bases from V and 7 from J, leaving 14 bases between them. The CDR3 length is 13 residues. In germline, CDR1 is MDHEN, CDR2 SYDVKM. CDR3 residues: CASTHPPGNTIYF. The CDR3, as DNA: TGTGCCAGCACCCACCCCCCAGGGAACACCATATATTTT. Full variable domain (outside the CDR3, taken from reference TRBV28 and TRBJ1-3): DVKVTQSSRYLVKRTGEKVFLECVQDMDHENMFWYRQDPGLGLRLIYFSYDVKMKEKGDIPEGYSVSREKKERFSLILESASTNQTSMYLCASTHPPGNTIYFGEGSWLTVV.

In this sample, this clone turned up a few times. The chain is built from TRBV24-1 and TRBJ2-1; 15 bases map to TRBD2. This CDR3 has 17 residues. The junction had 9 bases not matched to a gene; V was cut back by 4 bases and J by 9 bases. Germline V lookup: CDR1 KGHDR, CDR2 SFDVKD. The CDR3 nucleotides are TGTGCCACCAGTGAGGGACTAGCGGGAGGACGAGAGGCTGAGCAGTTCTTC. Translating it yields CATSEGLAGGREAEQFF.

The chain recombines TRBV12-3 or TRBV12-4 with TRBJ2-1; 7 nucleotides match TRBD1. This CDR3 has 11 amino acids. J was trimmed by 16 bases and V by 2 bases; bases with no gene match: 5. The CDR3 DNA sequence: TGTGCCAGCAGTTTACGGGACAGAGGTTTCTTC. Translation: CASSLRDRGFF.

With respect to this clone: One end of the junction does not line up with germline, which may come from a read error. The CDR3 DNA reads TGTGCCAGTAGGATAGGGGCAGGTGAAGCTTTCTTT. Translation: CASRIGAGEAFF. The chain links TRBV19 to TRBJ1-1; D is possibly TRBD1 (5 bases). The germline CDR1 and CDR2 sequences are LNHDA and SQIVND (reference sequence). This CDR3 has 12 residues. The full variable domain, in which reference TRBV19 and TRBJ1-1 provide the parts outside the CDR3, is DGGITQSPKYLFRKEGQNVTLSCEQNLNHDAMYWYRQDPGQGLRLIYYSQIVNDFQKGDIAEGYSVSREKKESFPLTVTSAQKNPTAFYLCASRIGAGEAFFGQGTRLTVV.

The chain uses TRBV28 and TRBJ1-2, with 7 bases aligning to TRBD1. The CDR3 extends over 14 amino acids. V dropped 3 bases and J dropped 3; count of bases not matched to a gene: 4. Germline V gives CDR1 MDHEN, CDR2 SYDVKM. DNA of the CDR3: TGTGCCAGCAGTTTCAGGGGGTTCGACTATGGCTACACCTTC. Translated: CASSFRGFDYGYTF.